A single sample gave rise to the 16 T cell receptor beta chains below, sequenced in a study of T cell responses to AZD1222 COVID-19 vaccine. The repertoire was sequenced with immunoSEQ multiplex PCR; TCRdb's copy has only in-frame clones and lacks some. The data show some 130,000 clones, roughly 90% seen once. The sequencing used peripheral blood, collected on day 0 of AZD1222 vaccination. These receptor sequences come from an adult in good health.

The genes are TRBV2 and TRBJ1-6; 11 bases line up with TRBD1. J lost 10 bases, V lost 1 base, and 6 bases had no gene match. This CDR3 comprises 16 residues. Per the germline V gene, CDR1 is SNHLY and CDR2 is FYNNEI. The CDR3 DNA is TGTGCCAGCAGTGAAGTGACCGGGACAGGGGGGTCACCCCTCCACTTT. It is translated as CASSEVTGTGGSPLHF.

The chain has TRBV15 and TRBJ1-5; 7 bases are a match to TRBD1. V lost 5 bases and J lost 7; bases outside the gene matches: 5. The CDR3 is 13 amino acids. Germline V lookup: CDR1 LNHNV, CDR2 YYDKDF (reference sequence). CDR3 sequence (DNA): TGTGCCACCAGCGGACAGGAGAGGCAGCCCCAGCATTTT. Its translation: CATSGQERQPQHF.

The chain couples TRBV7-2 to TRBJ1-2; TRBD1 matches 9 bases. The V gene's germline CDR1 is SGHTA and CDR2 FQGNSA. This CDR3 comprises 15 residues. V lost 5 bases, J lost 2 bases, and 6 bases stayed unmatched. The CDR3 DNA reads TGTGCCAGCAGCACAAGGACAGGGGAGAACTATGGCTACACCTTC. Its protein is CASSTRTGENYGYTF.

The chain links TRBV7-9 to TRBJ2-7; 9 bases are shared with TRBD1. The CDR3 runs to 14 residues. Trimming removed 4 bases from V and 6 bases from J; junction bases left unmatched: 7. Germline V gene lookup returns CDR1 SEHNR and CDR2 FQNEAQ (reference sequence). This CDR3 is CASSSRDRVLEQYF. The CDR3 DNA follows: TGTGCCAGCAGCTCCCGGGACAGGGTTCTCGAGCAGTACTTC.

This chain uses TRBV19 with TRBJ1-6; D ambiguous. V was shortened by 3 bases and J by 7 bases, with 13 bases between the two germline ends. The CDR3 has 15 amino acids. CDR1 is LNHDA and CDR2 is SQIVND in the germline V gene (reference sequence). In DNA form, the CDR3 reads TGTGCCAGTAGTATGCAGAGGGAATTCAATTCACCCCTCCACTTT. This gives the protein CASSMQREFNSPLHF.

The chain links TRBV19 to TRBJ1-6; the D is unclear. CDR3 length: 14 amino acids. The germline CDR1 and CDR2 sequences are LNHDA and SQIVND (reference sequence). Trimming shortened V by 5 bases and J by 10 bases, and 15 bases separated the two germline ends. The DNA of the CDR3 is TGTGCCAGTAGTTGGTCGAAACCGCCCTCACCCCTCCACTTT. Translating it yields CASSWSKPPSPLHF.

The rearrangement joins TRBV19 to TRBJ1-1; D perhaps matches TRBD1 (6 bases). Germline V gene sequence: CDR1 LNHDA, CDR2 SQIVND (reference sequence). V was trimmed by 5 bases and J by 2 bases, leaving 12 bases between them. The CDR3 is 14 residues long. The CDR3 is CASSLHRANTEAFF. CDR3 DNA sequence: TGTGCCAGTAGTCTTCACAGGGCTAACACTGAAGCTTTCTTT.

The rearrangement links TRBV6-5 to TRBJ1-1; D possibly corresponds to TRBD1 (5 bases). V gave up 2 bases and J gave up 5 bases, with 18 bases separating them. This CDR3 contains 16 residues. Germline V gene lookup returns CDR1 MNHEY and CDR2 SVGAGI. The CDR3 region has the DNA TGTGCCAGCAGTTACACCCAGGGTTCGACGCGGACTGAAGCTTTCTTT. Residues: CASSYTQGSTRTEAFF.

This chain's CDR3 is CASSLERDTYEQYF. CDR3 nucleotides: TGTGCCAGCAGCTTAGAACGGGACACGTACGAGCAGTACTTC. V usage is TRBV11-2 and J usage is TRBJ2-7, with a possible D match to TRBD1 (6 bases). V was cut by 0 bases and J by 4 bases, with 10 bases left in between. Germline CDR1 and CDR2: SGHAT and FQNNGV. This CDR3 has 14 amino acids.

The rearrangement links TRBV5-6 to TRBJ2-5; D possibly corresponds to TRBD1 (5 bases). CDR1 is SGHDT, CDR2 YYEEEE, per germline. Trimming cost V 7 bases and J 5 bases, with 21 bases left between them. This CDR3 is 15 amino acids long. In DNA, the CDR3 is TGTGCCAGCGGCTCCGATAGGGGTTCTCGGGAGACCCAGTACTTC. It yields the protein CASGSDRGSRETQYF.

The V gene is TRBV7-2, the J gene TRBJ2-5; D is ambiguous. The germline V and J ends were trimmed by 2 bases and 2 bases, with 12 bases remaining between them. Germline CDR1 SGHTA, CDR2 FQGNSA. The CDR3 contains 15 residues. The CDR3 nucleotides are TGTGCCAGCAGCTTAATGACGGGTTATCAAGAGACCCAGTACTTC. It encodes CASSLMTGYQETQYF.

This rearrangement joins TRBV5-1 to TRBJ2-1, with 15 positions matching TRBD2. After removal of 3 bases from V and 6 bases from J, the junction contained 4 bases not matched to a gene. The CDR3 runs 16 residues. Germline-derived CDR1 and CDR2 are SGHRS and YFSETQ. CDR3 in DNA: TGCGCCAGCAGCTGGACTAGCGGGAGGGTTTTCAATGAGCAGTTCTTC. Residues: CASSWTSGRVFNEQFF.

The rearrangement joins TRBV6-5 to TRBJ1-5; TRBD1 matches 7 bases. This CDR3 region has 11 residues. The V gene's germline CDR1 is MNHEY and CDR2 SVGAGI. V lost 7 bases, J lost 9 bases, and 3 bases stayed unmatched. The CDR3 bases are TGTGCCAGCAACAGGGGTGGGCCCCAGCATTTT. Residues: CASNRGGPQHF.

In this sample, this clone turned up once. The rearrangement uses TRBV7-9 and TRBJ1-6; no clear D. Germline V CDR1 and CDR2: SEHNR, FQNEAQ (reference sequence). V lost 1 base to trimming and J lost 0 bases, with 7 bases between them. The CDR3 has 16 amino acids. As DNA, the CDR3 is TGTGCCAGCAGCTTAGAGGGAAGCTCCTATAATTCACCCCTCCACTTT. It yields the protein CASSLEGSSYNSPLHF.

The V call is TRBV19, the J call TRBJ1-3; D is undetermined. The germline V and J ends were trimmed by 5 bases and 1 base, with 18 bases remaining between them. The CDR3 spans 17 residues. Germline loops: CDR1 LNHDA, CDR2 SQIVND (reference sequence). In DNA, the CDR3 is TGTGCCAGTAGTTTGGATAACTCCCCACGATCTGGAAACACCATATATTTT. Protein sequence: CASSLDNSPRSGNTIYF.

This clone is a singleton in its sample. The chain links TRBV27 to TRBJ1-1; tentatively, D is TRBD1 (5 bases). V shed 2 bases and J shed 1 base, with 11 bases lying between them. Per the germline V gene, CDR1 is MNHEY and CDR2 is SMNVEV (reference sequence). CDR3 size: 15 residues. DNA for the CDR3: TGTGCCAGCAGTTTACGGGGGAACGGGAACACTGAAGCTTTCTTT. It specifies CASSLRGNGNTEAFF.